One T cell receptor (beta chain) is described in this entry. This clonotype appeared a few times. Its antigen target is currently unknown. No much larger clone is present one base from it, and per-base qualities are unavailable. TCR cDNA was synthesized by 5'RACE template switching, through which a universal primer site and unique molecular identifiers were introduced. Priming of cDNA synthesis was performed from both the TCR alpha and TCR beta constant segments. Library amplification involved two PCR steps, and the second step added sample barcodes and sequencing adapters. Sequencing of the libraries was done on either Illumina HiSeq 2500 (2x100 bp) or NovaSeq (2x150 bp). The authors' pipeline ran thus. Demultiplexing of reads and collapsing into UMI consensus sequences were performed with MIGEC, and V(D)J alignment was carried out with MiXCR. Vaccine-responding clonotypes were defined with edgeR using replicate PBMC samples, requiring FDR below 0.01 and a log2 fold change above 5 up to day 15. Each bulk clonotype was labeled CD4 or CD8 based on which sequenced repertoire, CD4 or CD8, contained the clonotype at higher abundance. TCRdb cleaned the public reads at Q25 with fastp, built clones with MiXCR and kept in-frame beta chains. Rows are combined by CDR3 protein, so each entry shows the most common genes and DNA. Clone size and V and J calls follow TCRdb, not the original study. For this sample the table gives about 630,000 distinct CDR3 sequences, of which about 12% were detected only once. The ten biggest clones cover about 16% of the sample.

For this chain, trimming is 3 bases at the V end and 6 bases at the J end, and the number of junction bases without a gene match is 3. CDR1 and CDR2 are read off the germline V gene as WSHSY and SAAADI. The cysteine opens and the phenylalanine closes a CDR3 of 15 amino acids. The sequence is cut down to CDR3 DNA, 45 bases in frame from base 1. This record comes from a study of T cells after yellow fever vaccination (dated by TCRdb to the late 2010s). About the investigation overall: The SMART-Seq v4 Ultra Low Input RNA kit was used to prepare libraries from fractions with low cell numbers. To track T-cell clones before and after primary and booster YFV17D yellow fever vaccination, bulk TCR alpha and beta repertoires were sequenced longitudinally. Two healthy male donors, one aged 18 to 30 and one aged 30 to 40 years, made up the cohort. Blood samples were taken at several timepoints before and after primary and secondary immunization, and bulk PBMC replicates and cell subsets were isolated. Study-wide findings and limitations: Most clones expanded after primary vaccination were re-detected after the booster (about 95% of CD4 and 80% to 90% of CD8), suggesting broad memory maintenance. A small share of clonotypes was detected in both CD4 and CD8 compartments, with the overlap likely arising from convergent recombination. Computational filtering was required because FACS-sorted repertoires could contain abundant contaminating clonotypes from the bulk population. Only two donors were included in the study, so the extent to which the findings can be generalized is limited. The secondary T-cell response was found to be weaker but faster than the primary response, with a peak reached on day 5 rather than on day 15.

Sample treatment or condition, as interpreted from the label and publication: live attenuated yellow fever vaccine strain. At each blood-draw timepoint, two biological replicates of bulk PBMCs were obtained. A standard Ficoll-Paque protocol was used to isolate PBMCs from peripheral blood. TriZol was used to extract RNA from bulk PBMCs, from CD4 and CD8 fractions, and from dextramer-positive and dextramer-negative fractions. This specimen consisted of PBMCs, obtained on the day of the yellow fever booster vaccination. This sequence uses TRBV10-2 and TRBJ2-1; TRBD2 matches 12 bases in the middle. The origin of this receptor is a man younger than 45 who received the YFV17D yellow fever vaccine. The nucleotide sequence is given as TGCGCCAGCAGTGACGGACTAGCGGGGCCCAATGAGCAGTTCTTC. Translated, it gives CASSDGLAGPNEQFF.